The clone carrying this T cell receptor (beta chain) was recorded only once. Its antigen is currently unknown. The protocol was immunoSEQ multiplex PCR, while the TCRdb copy is restricted to in-frame clones and leaves out a portion. The sample records roughly 170,000 clones, approximately 94% being singletons. This CDR3 has 12 residues. Pooling was applied to second doses at about 4 or about 12 weeks. This specimen belongs to a study of T cell responses to AZD1222 COVID-19 vaccine. Overall study results and limits: Among those given AZD1222, only five or six were seropositive at baseline. The breadth and depth of Spike-specific TCRs increased once two AZD1222 doses had been given.

The TCR originated in an adult who received the AZD1222 COVID-19 vaccine. This chain links TRBV21-1 with TRBJ1-2. TRBV21-1 corresponds to a pseudogene. Sequencing was performed on peripheral blood, taken 28 days after the second AZD1222 dose. Written as DNA, the CDR3 is TGTGCCAGCAGCATGCGGGTGGGCGGCTACACCTTC. Translating gives CASSMRVGGYTF.